Described below is a single TCR beta chain sequence and its context. Expressed TCRB transcripts were sequenced after all isolated RNA was converted to cDNA. Using immunoSEQ multiplex PCR, the repertoire was profiled, and TCRdb retains in-frame clones only, with some absent. The profile shows over 700,000 clones, roughly 16% of them singletons. This sample is part of a study of beta chain features in type 1 diabetes. Per germline, CDR1 MDHEN and CDR2 SYDVKM. This CDR3 is built from 13 residues. V shed 8 bases, J shed 4 bases, and the junction held 3 bases outside the gene matches. Material for sequencing was naive CD4+ T cells from blood. The chain has TRBV28 and TRBJ2-1, with 9 bases matching TRBD2. The source is a young woman in good health. DNA of the CDR3: TGTGCCAGCGGACTAGCGACATACAATGAGCAGTTCTTC. As protein: CASGLATYNEQFF.